This T cell receptor beta chain derives from a study of T cells in localized non-small cell lung cancer. Overall study results and limits: In uninvolved adjacent lung, T cell clonality reached its highest value, exceeding tumor. Sequencing was limited to one tumor region, leaving the possibility of heterogeneity open. Increased T cell density in blood showed an association with longer overall survival. Adjacent lung was found to contain a median roughly 60 of the top 100 tumor clones.

Sequenced by immunoSEQ multiplex PCR; TCRdb stores in-frame clones only, minus some. The repertoire holds roughly 18,000 clones, about 80% seen once, with 25% in the top ten. Details on this clone: Its antigen is still unknown.

The CDR3 is 14 residues long. With 1 base removed from V and 0 bases from J, the gap between germline ends came to 4 bases. CDR1 KGHSH and CDR2 LQKENI come from the germline V gene. The specimen comprised peripheral blood, sampled before any cancer treatment. This chain connects TRBV18 to TRBJ1-5; D unresolved. The sequence derives from an older female donor with stage I lung adenocarcinoma. DNA for the CDR3: TGTGCCAGCTCACCACAGTTTAGCAATCAGCCCCAGCATTTT. The encoded protein is CASSPQFSNQPQHF.